These T cell receptor beta chains were read from a single sample in a study of human T cells and chemical hapten exposure. TCRdb itself ran the RACE reads through MiXCR, one entry per CDR3 protein. This table has a few hundred thousand distinct CDR3 sequences, around 5.5% appearing once. The source was whole blood, collected in connection with sensitization to the hapten diphenylcyclopropenone (DPC). Source of these receptors: a woman between 18 and 29 years old with alopecia areata. Some clones in this sample may be carry-over from other donors' samples. The CDR3 runs from the conserved cysteine through the conserved F or W. A D gene is named only where the DNA matches it firmly. Not all rows give a size; the values are once, few, many and, for expanded clones, a class.

j_call v_call clone_size d_call cdr3_nt cdr3_aa
TRBJ1-4 TRBV2 - - TGTGCCAGCAGCACACAGCATGCAACTAATGAAAAACTGTTTTTT CASSTQHATNEKLFF
TRBJ2-7 TRBV28 medium-sized TRBD1 TGTGCCAGCAGTTCCCCTATGAAGGACAGGGGAGTTTGGGAGCAGTACTTC CASSSPMKDRGVWEQYF
TRBJ2-1 TRBV12-5 many - TGTGCTAGTGGTTTCTGGTCCCTGAAGGGAGAGCAGTTCTTC CASGFWSLKGEQFF
TRBJ1-5 TRBV7-9 many TRBD1 TGTGCCAGCAGCTTAGCAGGGACAGACAATCAGCCCCAGCATTTT CASSLAGTDNQPQHF
TRBJ1-3 TRBV6-5 few - TGTGCCAGCAGTTACTCTGGGACCGGCACCGGAAACACCATATATTTT CASSYSGTGTGNTIYF
TRBJ2-3 TRBV6-6 few TRBD1 TGTGCCAGCAGTTACTCGTTGGGACAGGGGGCCTACACAGATACGCAGTATTTT CASSYSLGQGAYTDTQYF
TRBJ1-3 TRBV27 - - TGTGCCAGCATCAGTGGGCACCTGAGGGATTCTGGAAACACCATATATTTT CASISGHLRDSGNTIYF
TRBJ1-5 TRBV15 few TRBD1 TGTGCCACCAGCAGAGGACAGGGTAATCCCAATCAGCCCCAGCATTTT CATSRGQGNPNQPQHF
TRBJ1-1 TRBV7-9 few TRBD1 TGTGCCAGCGAGAACAGGGGCACTGAAGCTTTCTTT CASENRGTEAFF
TRBJ2-3 TRBV7-2 - TRBD1 TGTGCCAGCAGGAGGGGGCTGGAAGCAGATACGCAGTATTTT CASRRGLEADTQYF
TRBJ2-1 TRBV29-1 - - TGCAGCGTTGGGTCAGAGAATCCCAATGAGCAGTTCTTC CSVGSENPNEQFF
TRBJ2-6 TRBV7-9 many - TGTGCCAGCAGCTTAGTTGTGGTTTCCTCTGGGGCCAACGTCCTGACTTTC CASSLVVVSSGANVLTF
TRBJ1-5 TRBV19 few - TGTGCCACCACTAGCAGGGGCAATCAGCCCCAGCATTTT CATTSRGNQPQHF
TRBJ1-5 TRBV10-3 many TRBD1 TGTGCCATTCGACAGGGCCTAGAAAGCAATCAGCCCCAGCATTTT CAIRQGLESNQPQHF
TRBJ1-5 TRBV29-1 many - TGCAGCGTTGCGGTGGAGATCAATCAGCCCCAGCATTTT CSVAVEINQPQHF
TRBJ1-6 TRBV5-1 - - TGCGCCTCAGCAGAACGGGGGAATTCACCCCTCCACTTT CASAERGNSPLHF
TRBJ2-1 TRBV7-8 few - TGTGCCAGCAGCCCCCTATTGGTCGCGGGGGCGAACTACAATGAGCAGTTCTTC CASSPLLVAGANYNEQFF
TRBJ2-1 TRBV13 - - TGTGCCAGCAGCTTGGGCCCGAGCTCCTACAATGAGCAGTTCTTC CASSLGPSSYNEQFF
TRBJ2-7 TRBV7-7 many - TGTGCTAGCAGCTCGGACCGCGGATCCGAGCAGTACTTC CASSSDRGSEQYF
TRBJ2-7 TRBV10-1 few - TGCGCCAGCAGTGAGTCGACCGGGAGCTACGAGCAGTACTTC CASSESTGSYEQYF
TRBJ2-5 TRBV20-1 few - TGCAGTGCTCTAGTCCCGGCCAGAGGGGGATATGAGACCCAGTACTTC CSALVPARGGYETQYF
TRBJ2-7 TRBV7-2 few TRBD1 TGTGCCAGCAGCACGACAGGGTTCTCCTACGAGCAGTACTTC CASSTTGFSYEQYF
TRBJ2-3 TRBV12-3/TRBV12-4 many - TGTGCCAGCAGTTTATTTAACGGGAGACCAGATACGCAGTATTTT CASSLFNGRPDTQYF
TRBJ1-2 TRBV29-1 many - TGCAGCGTCGGTGTCGGACAGAACTATGGCTACACCTTC CSVGVGQNYGYTF
TRBJ1-1 TRBV5-4 few - TGTGCCAGCAGGTCCTCTACAGGTTTACCCGAAGCTTTCTTT CASRSSTGLPEAFF
TRBJ1-5 TRBV6-2/TRBV6-3 - - TGTGCCAGCAGTTACTCGATTGGGGGGGATCAGCCCCAGCATTTT CASSYSIGGDQPQHF
TRBJ1-1 TRBV27 many - TGTGCCAGCAGTTTATCGCCAGGAAACACTGAAGCTTTCTTT CASSLSPGNTEAFF
TRBJ2-3 TRBV6-5 - - TGTGCCAGCAGTTACTCTGGCGGGTTACATGACACAGATACGCAGTATTTT CASSYSGGLHDTDTQYF
TRBJ2-2 TRBV7-8 - TRBD1 TGTGCCAGCAGCTCCAGAGGGACAGCTAGGGCCGGGGAGCTGTTTTTT CASSSRGTARAGELFF
TRBJ1-2 TRBV4-3 few TRBD1 TGCGCCAGCAGCCAAATAATCCAGGGGGCGTACGGCTACACCTTC CASSQIIQGAYGYTF
TRBJ1-4 TRBV20-1 few - TGCAGTGCTAGAGATACCCGGAATCGGGGTGAAAAACTGTTTTTT CSARDTRNRGEKLFF
TRBJ1-6 TRBV28 many TRBD1 TGTGCCAGCAGTTTAGAGGACAGGGGAACACCCCTCCACTTT CASSLEDRGTPLHF
TRBJ2-3 TRBV13 many - TGTGCCAGCAGCTTCAGCACGGTTCATGGCACAGATACGCAGTATTTT CASSFSTVHGTDTQYF
TRBJ1-2 TRBV20-1 many - TGCAGTGCTAAGCGTATTGAGAACTATGGCTACACCTTC CSAKRIENYGYTF
TRBJ1-1 TRBV20-1 - TRBD1 TGCAGTGCCCCGCCCGGACAGGGGTGGTGGGCTTTCTTT CSAPPGQGWWAFF
TRBJ2-1 TRBV4-1 few - TGCGCCAGCAGCCAAGATAGGGGTTCTAACAATGAGCAGTTCTTC CASSQDRGSNNEQFF
TRBJ2-7 TRBV5-1 - - TGCGCCAGCAGCTTGGCCCCAGGGCAGTCAACCTACGAGCAGTACTTC CASSLAPGQSTYEQYF
TRBJ1-6 TRBV4-1 many TRBD1 TGCGCCAGCAGCCAAGATCAACAGGGGGCCGGTTCACCCCTCCACTTT CASSQDQQGAGSPLHF
TRBJ2-2 TRBV7-2 few TRBD2 TGTGCCAGCAGCTCCCCGGGTCTAGCGGTGAACACCGGGGAGCTGTTTTTT CASSSPGLAVNTGELFF
TRBJ1-3 TRBV15 - TRBD1 TGTGCCACCAGCAGAGAATTTGGGGACAGGGTGTCGGGAAACACCATATATTTT CATSREFGDRVSGNTIYF
TRBJ1-2 TRBV10-3 - - TGTGCCATCAGGGAAGGACAGTTCTATGGCTACACCTTC CAIREGQFYGYTF
TRBJ2-6 TRBV3-1 many - TGTGCCAGCAGCCACGGACAGTCTGGGGCCAACGTCCTGACTTTC CASSHGQSGANVLTF
TRBJ2-1 TRBV10-3 many TRBD2 TGTGCCAGCACCGGGACTAGCGAGGGTGAGCAGTTCTTC CASTGTSEGEQFF
TRBJ2-7 TRBV9 few TRBD1 TGTGCCAGCAGCATTGGACAGGGGGCTTTAGACGAGCAGTACTTC CASSIGQGALDEQYF
TRBJ1-2 TRBV29-1 few - TGCAGCGTTGAAAGCCCGCGCGGCTACACCTTC CSVESPRGYTF
TRBJ1-3 TRBV4-3 many - TGCGCCAGCAGCCAGAAGGACGGTGGAAACACCATATATTTT CASSQKDGGNTIYF